This T cell receptor (beta chain) was sequenced during a study of T cells in Graves' hyperthyroidism and ophthalmopathy. V shed 0 bases, J shed 6 bases, and the junction held 3 bases outside the gene matches. The germline gives CDR1 SGDLS, CDR2 YYNGEE. The CDR3 loop spans 15 amino acids. RNA transcripts gave rise to amplified TCR beta CDR3 regions. Initially, a first-round RT-PCR of the TCR CDR3 employed the HTBI primer set. TCRdb used MiXCR to reprocess the multiplex PCR reads, holding one entry per CDR3 protein. Of under 350,000 distinct CDR3 sequences listed, over 15% were seen once; the top ten hold around 57%. This clonotype was seen many times.

The TCR sequence derives from a woman aged 55-69 years with Graves' ophthalmopathy. The chain couples TRBV9 to TRBJ2-1; 10 nucleotides line up with TRBD2. The sample taken for sequencing was blood. CDR3: CASSVAASGSNEQFF. The CDR3 DNA reads TGTGCCAGCAGCGTAGCGGCTAGCGGGAGCAATGAGCAGTTCTTC. Combining the CDR3 with reference TRBV9 and TRBJ2-1 gives the whole variable domain DSGVTQTPKHLITATGQRVTLRCSPRSGDLSVYWYQQSLDQGLQFLIQYYNGEERAKGNILERFSAQQFPDLHSELNLSSLELGDSALYFCASSVAASGSNEQFFGPGTRLTVL.